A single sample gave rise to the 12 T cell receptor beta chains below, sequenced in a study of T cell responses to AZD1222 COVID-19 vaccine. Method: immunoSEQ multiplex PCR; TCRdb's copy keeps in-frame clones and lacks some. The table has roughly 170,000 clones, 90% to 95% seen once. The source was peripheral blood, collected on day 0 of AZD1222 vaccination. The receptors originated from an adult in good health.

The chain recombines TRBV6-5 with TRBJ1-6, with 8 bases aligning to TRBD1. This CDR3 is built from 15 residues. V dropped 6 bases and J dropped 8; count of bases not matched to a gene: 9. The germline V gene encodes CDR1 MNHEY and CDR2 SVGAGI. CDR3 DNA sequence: TGTGCCAGCAGAGACAGGGGTTTTCGGGATTCACCCCTCCACTTT. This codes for CASRDRGFRDSPLHF.

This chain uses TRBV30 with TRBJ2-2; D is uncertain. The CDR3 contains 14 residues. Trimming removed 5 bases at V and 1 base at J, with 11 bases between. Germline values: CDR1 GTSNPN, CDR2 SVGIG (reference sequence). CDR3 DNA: TGTGCCTGGGAAAAAGGCTTGAACACCGGGGAGCTGTTTTTT. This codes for CAWEKGLNTGELFF.

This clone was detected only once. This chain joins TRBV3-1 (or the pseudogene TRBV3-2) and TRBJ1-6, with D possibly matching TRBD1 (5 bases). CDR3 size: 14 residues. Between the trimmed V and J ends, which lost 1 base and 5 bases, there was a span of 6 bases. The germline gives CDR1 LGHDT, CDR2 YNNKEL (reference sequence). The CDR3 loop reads CASSQGQHNSPLHF. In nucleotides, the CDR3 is TGTGCCAGCAGCCAAGGACAGCATAATTCACCCCTCCACTTT.

CDR3 residues: CASSFRDRVTGELFF. The CDR3 DNA is TGTGCCAGCAGTTTTAGGGACAGGGTGACCGGGGAGCTGTTTTTT. The genes are TRBV28 and TRBJ2-2, with 9 bases fitting TRBD1. J gave up 5 bases and V 3 bases, and 4 bases lay outside the gene matches. The CDR3 loop spans 15 amino acids. In germline, CDR1 is MDHEN, CDR2 SYDVKM.

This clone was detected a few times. For the CDR3, the DNA is TGTGCCAGCACTCTAGGGGGCCGAAATGGCTACACCTTC. This codes for CASTLGGRNGYTF. The genes are TRBV7-2 and TRBJ1-2; 7 positions match TRBD1. The CDR3 runs 13 residues. Looked up from germline, CDR1 is SGHTA and CDR2 is FQGNSA. V shed 7 bases, J shed 6 bases, and the junction held 8 bases outside the gene matches.

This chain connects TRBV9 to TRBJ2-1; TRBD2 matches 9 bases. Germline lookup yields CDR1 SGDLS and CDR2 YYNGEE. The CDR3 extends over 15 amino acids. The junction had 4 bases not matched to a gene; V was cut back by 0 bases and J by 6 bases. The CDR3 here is CASSVGGGAGNEQFF. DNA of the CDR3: TGTGCCAGCAGCGTAGGCGGGGGGGCTGGCAATGAGCAGTTCTTC.

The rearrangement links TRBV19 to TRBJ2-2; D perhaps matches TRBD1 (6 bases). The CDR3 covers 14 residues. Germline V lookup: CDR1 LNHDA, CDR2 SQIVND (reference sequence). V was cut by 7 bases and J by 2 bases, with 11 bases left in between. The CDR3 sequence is CASKKQGNTGELFF. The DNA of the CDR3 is TGTGCCAGTAAAAAACAGGGAAACACCGGGGAGCTGTTTTTT. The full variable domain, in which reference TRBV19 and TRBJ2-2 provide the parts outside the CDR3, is DGGITQSPKYLFRKEGQNVTLSCEQNLNHDAMYWYRQDPGQGLRLIYYSQIVNDFQKGDIAEGYSVSREKKESFPLTVTSAQKNPTAFYLCASKKQGNTGELFFGEGSRLTVL.

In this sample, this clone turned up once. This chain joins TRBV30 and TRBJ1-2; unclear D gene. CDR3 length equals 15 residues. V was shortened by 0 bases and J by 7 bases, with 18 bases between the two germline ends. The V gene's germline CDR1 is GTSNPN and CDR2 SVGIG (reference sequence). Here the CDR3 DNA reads TGTGCCTGGAGTGTACTCTATTTCCGGTCGGGTGGCTACACCTTC. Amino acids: CAWSVLYFRSGGYTF.

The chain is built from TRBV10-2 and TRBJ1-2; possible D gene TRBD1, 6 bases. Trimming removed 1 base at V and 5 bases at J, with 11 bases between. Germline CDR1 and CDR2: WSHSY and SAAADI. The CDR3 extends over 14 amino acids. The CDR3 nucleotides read TGCGCCAGCAGTGAGTGGACAGCCCGTTATGGCTACACCTTC. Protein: CASSEWTARYGYTF.

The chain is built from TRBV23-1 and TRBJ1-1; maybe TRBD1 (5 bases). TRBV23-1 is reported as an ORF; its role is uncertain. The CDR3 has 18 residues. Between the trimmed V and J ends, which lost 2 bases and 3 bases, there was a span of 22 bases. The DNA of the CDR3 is TGCGCCAGCAGTCAAAGTTGGGGTGATGAGGTGGGGGACACTGAAGCTTTCTTT. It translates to CASSQSWGDEVGDTEAFF.

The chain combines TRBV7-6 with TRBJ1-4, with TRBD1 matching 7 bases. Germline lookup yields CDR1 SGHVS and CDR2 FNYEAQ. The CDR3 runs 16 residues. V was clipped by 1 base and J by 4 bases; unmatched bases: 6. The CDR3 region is CASSLDFRQGNEKLFF. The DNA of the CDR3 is TGTGCCAGCAGCTTAGATTTCCGACAGGGTAATGAAAAACTGTTTTTT.

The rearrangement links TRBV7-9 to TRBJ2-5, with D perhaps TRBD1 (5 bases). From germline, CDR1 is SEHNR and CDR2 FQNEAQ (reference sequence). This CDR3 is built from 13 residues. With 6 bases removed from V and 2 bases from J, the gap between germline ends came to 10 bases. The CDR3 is CASRKGLQETQYF. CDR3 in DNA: TGTGCCAGCAGGAAGGGGCTACAAGAGACCCAGTACTTC.